Below, 21 T cell receptor beta chains from the same sample are listed, as sequenced in a study of blood T cell repertoires in COVID-19. Measured with immunoSEQ multiplex PCR; TCRdb has only the in-frame clones, and not every one. Counted here are about 180,000 clones, about 85% occurring once; the ten biggest clones make up around 6.9%. The sample taken for sequencing was peripheral blood. The receptors were sampled from an elderly man with COVID-19, enrolled during active disease.

This clone is a singleton in its sample. J is TRBJ1-3 and V is TRBV10-3; D gene uncertain. V lost 9 bases, J lost 0 bases, and 12 bases lay in between. CDR1 is ENHRY, CDR2 SYGVKD, per germline. The CDR3 has 14 amino acids. CDR3 region: CAMGGGSSGNTIYF. CDR3 bases: TGTGCCATGGGAGGCGGAAGCTCTGGAAACACCATATATTTT.

V gene TRBV9 combines with J gene TRBJ1-4; D may be TRBD1 (5 bases). Germline CDR1 is SGDLS and CDR2 is YYNGEE. The CDR3 runs to 15 residues. V lost 4 bases and J lost 4, with 14 bases in between. As DNA, the CDR3 is TGTGCCAGCAGCCCCACTGGGGGGTTTAATGAAAAACTGTTTTTT. As protein: CASSPTGGFNEKLFF.

The rearrangement joins TRBV5-4 to TRBJ1-1; no firm D call. Germline loops: CDR1 SGHNT, CDR2 YYREEE (reference sequence). This CDR3 region has 14 residues. Between the trimmed V and J ends, which lost 0 bases and 7 bases, there was a span of 13 bases. In DNA form, the CDR3 reads TGTGCCAGCAGCTTGGAGCGTCCCGAGTGTGAAGCTTTCTTT. This sequence encodes CASSLERPECEAFF.

The gene calls are TRBV19 and TRBJ1-1; TRBD1 agrees at 9 bases. J lost 7 bases, V lost 7 bases, and 10 bases had no gene match. The CDR3 is made up of 14 amino acids. Germline CDR1 and CDR2: LNHDA and SQIVND (reference sequence). CDR3 sequence (DNA): TGTGCCAGTATGGGACAGGGAATTAGGGGTGAAGCTTTCTTT. It codes for CASMGQGIRGEAFF.

The V gene is TRBV4-2, the J gene TRBJ2-3; TRBD2 agrees at 9 bases. The germline V gene encodes CDR1 LGHNA and CDR2 YNFKEQ. Trimming took 3 bases from V and 8 from J; bases not matched to a gene: 24. The CDR3 covers 20 residues. The CDR3: CASSHWTSGGTHHRPRTQYF. DNA for the CDR3: TGTGCCAGCAGCCATTGGACAAGCGGGGGGACCCACCACCGCCCCCGTACGCAGTATTTT.

V is TRBV24-1 and J is TRBJ1-5, with D hard to call. The CDR3 totals 9 residues. Between the trimmed V and J ends, which lost 4 bases and 15 bases, there was a span of 6 bases. Looked up from germline, CDR1 is KGHDR and CDR2 is SFDVKD. CDR3 sequence: CATSDALHF. The CDR3 DNA follows: TGTGCCACCAGTGACGCACTGCATTTT.

This sequence joins TRBV7-2 and TRBJ2-4; D is perhaps TRBD2 (6 bases). Trimming pared 2 bases from V and 14 bases from J, leaving 16 bases between. CDR3 length: 13 amino acids. Germline V gives CDR1 SGHTA, CDR2 FQGNSA. This chain's CDR3 is CASSLNPGDYKYF. In DNA form, the CDR3 reads TGTGCCAGCAGCTTAAACCCGGGGGATTATAAGTACTTC.

The chain recombines TRBV28 with TRBJ1-5; the match to TRBD1 covers 8 bases. This CDR3 contains 16 residues. With V trimmed by 6 bases and J by 6 bases, 13 bases remained unmatched. CDR1 is MDHEN, CDR2 SYDVKM, per germline. The CDR3 nucleotides are TGTGCCAGCAGCCGTTTCCGAGACAGGGGAGGTCAGCCCCAGCATTTT. This codes for CASSRFRDRGGQPQHF. Full variable domain (missing parts from reference TRBV28 and TRBJ1-5): DVKVTQSSRYLVKRTGEKVFLECVQDMDHENMFWYRQDPGLGLRLIYFSYDVKMKEKGDIPEGYSVSREKKERFSLILESASTNQTSMYLCASSRFRDRGGQPQHFGDGTRLSIL.

This chain uses TRBV28 with TRBJ2-7; maybe TRBD1 (7 bases). CDR3 length equals 15 residues. V was pared by 2 bases and J by 0 bases, with 11 bases between. CDR1 and CDR2 from the germline V gene are MDHEN and SYDVKM. The CDR3 nucleotides read TGTGCCAGCAGTTTACTCCAGGGGGGCTCCTACGAGCAGTACTTC. Translating it yields CASSLLQGGSYEQYF.

This sequence joins TRBV6-6 and TRBJ2-7; 11 bases match TRBD2. CDR3 length: 15 amino acids. The ends lost 5 bases at V and 0 bases at J; junction bases unmatched: 3. Germline V gene data show CDR1 as MNHNY and CDR2 as SVGAGI (reference sequence). In nucleotides, the CDR3 is TGTGCCAGCAGTAGACTAGCGGGGTCCTCCTACGAGCAGTACTTC. Its translation: CASSRLAGSSYEQYF.

The CDR3 reads CATSDPLAGGMHTQYF. CDR3 nucleotides: TGTGCCACCAGTGACCCTCTAGCGGGGGGTATGCATACGCAGTATTTT. V gene TRBV24-1 combines with J gene TRBJ2-3, with 11 bases that match TRBD2. The CDR3 loop spans 16 amino acids. CDR1 and CDR2 from the germline V gene are KGHDR and SFDVKD. The V and J ends lost 4 bases and 7 bases, in that order; junction bases with no gene match: 9.

V and J are TRBV6-5 and TRBJ1-4; D not resolved. The CDR3 totals 13 residues. Germline CDR1 is MNHEY and CDR2 is SVGAGI. V was cut by 3 bases and J by 8 bases, with 10 bases left in between. The CDR3 region is CASSYEGNEKLFF. The CDR3 DNA reads as TGTGCCAGCAGTTATGAGGGCAACGAAAAACTGTTTTTT.

This clone appeared once. The rearrangement links TRBV29-1 to TRBJ2-3; TRBD2 might be the D (5 bases). The CDR3 runs 12 residues. CDR1 SQVTM and CDR2 ANQGSEA come from the germline V gene. V gave up 6 bases and J gave up 3 bases, with 10 bases separating them. CDR3 nucleotide sequence: TGCAGCGTGACTCCGGGGACAGATACGCAGTATTTT. It yields the protein CSVTPGTDTQYF.

The V call is TRBV9, the J call TRBJ1-2; 11 nucleotides line up with TRBD1. The CDR3 spans 16 residues. J gave up 8 bases and V 4 bases, and 13 bases lay outside the gene matches. Germline assignment: CDR1 SGDLS and CDR2 YYNGEE. CDR3 bases: TGTGCCAGCAGCCGTTGGACAGGGGGCCACACGGGGGGCTACACCTTC. Its protein product is CASSRWTGGHTGGYTF.

This sequence joins TRBV6-6 and TRBJ1-2, with D possibly being TRBD1 (6 bases). V shed 8 bases and J shed 6 bases, with 10 bases lying between them. The CDR3 extends over 11 amino acids. Germline CDR1 is MNHNY and CDR2 is SVGAGI (reference sequence). CDR3: CASQGIDGYTF. In DNA form, the CDR3 reads TGTGCCAGCCAGGGGATTGATGGCTACACCTTC.

The chain has TRBV11-3 and TRBJ2-5; TRBD1 is a possible D gene (6 bases). The germline CDR1 and CDR2 sequences are SGHNT and YENEEA. The CDR3 sequence is 15 residues long. Trimming shortened V by 2 bases and J by 2 bases, and 12 bases separated the two germline ends. This CDR3 reads CASSLHSTGQETQYF. CDR3 in DNA: TGTGCCAGCAGCTTACATTCGACAGGTCAAGAGACCCAGTACTTC.

The chain has TRBV2 and TRBJ1-2; D possibly corresponds to TRBD1 (6 bases). The V and J ends lost 7 bases and 3 bases respectively, with 12 bases between them. Looked up from germline, CDR1 is SNHLY and CDR2 is FYNNEI. This CDR3 spans 13 amino acids. The CDR3 DNA follows: TGTGCCAGCACGTCCGGACAGTACTATGGCTACACCTTC. The encoded protein is CASTSGQYYGYTF. Based on the CDR3 plus reference TRBV2 and TRBJ1-2, the full variable domain is EPEVTQTPSHQVTQMGQEVILRCVPISNHLYFYWYRQILGQKVEFLVSFYNNEISEKSEIFDDQFSVERPDGSNFTLKIRSTKLEDSAMYFCASTSGQYYGYTFGSGTRLTVV.

The chain recombines TRBV20-1 with TRBJ2-7; 7 bases map to TRBD2. In germline, CDR1 is DFQATT, CDR2 SNEGSKA (reference sequence). The CDR3 extends over 13 amino acids. With V trimmed by 3 bases and J by 5 bases, 7 bases remained unmatched. This CDR3 reads CSASRLALNEQYF. CDR3 bases: TGCAGTGCTAGTCGACTAGCATTAAACGAGCAGTACTTC.

This sequence joins TRBV7-9 and TRBJ2-1; 15 bases fit TRBD2. Germline V gives CDR1 SEHNR, CDR2 FQNEAQ (reference sequence). The trim removed 5 bases at V and 7 bases at J, leaving 3 bases unmatched. CDR3 length: 15 residues. The CDR3 loop reads CASSGLAGGQNEQFF. CDR3 nucleotides: TGTGCCAGCAGCGGACTAGCGGGGGGGCAGAATGAGCAGTTCTTC.

This clone was seen once. The rearrangement joins TRBV5-8 to TRBJ1-5, with D perhaps TRBD1 (6 bases). Trimming stripped 3 bases from V and 0 bases from J, with 10 bases between. The V gene's germline CDR1 is SGHTS and CDR2 YDEGEE. CDR3 length: 15 amino acids. The CDR3 DNA reads as TGTGCCAGCAGCTCCCAGGGACATAGCAATCAGCCCCAGCATTTT. It yields the protein CASSSQGHSNQPQHF. The whole variable domain, remainder taken from reference TRBV5-8 and TRBJ1-5, is EAGVTQSPTHLIKTRGQQATLRCSPISGHTSVYWYQQALGLGLQFLLWYDEGEERNRGNFPPRFSGRQFPNYSSELNVNALELEDSALYLCASSSQGHSNQPQHFGDGTRLSIL.

The chain links TRBV5-1 to TRBJ2-3, with no clear D. Germline V gene sequence: CDR1 SGHRS, CDR2 YFSETQ. Trimming removed 0 bases at V and 2 bases at J, with 10 bases between. The CDR3 sequence is 15 residues long. The CDR3 reads CASSLDSPLTDTQYF. CDR3 nucleotide sequence: TGCGCCAGCAGCTTGGACTCACCACTCACAGATACGCAGTATTTT.